These 7 T cell receptor beta chains came from one sample sequenced in a study of T cell repertoires in ileal Crohn's disease (dated by TCRdb to about 2019). The library was generated by the immunoSEQ multiplex PCR assay. As stored in TCRdb, this immuneACCESS dataset retains in-frame rearrangements with V and J assigned. A fraction of the clones does not appear; measured against another copy, unresolved V genes explain less than half of the discrepancy, and the remainder lacks a known reason. The sample yields about 15,000 clones; around 72% were counted once. Together, the top ten hold roughly 4% of the sample. The meaning of the sample's time point label: neoterminal ileum biopsy at postoperative endoscopy, about 6 months after surgery. Sequenced material: ileal tissue. These receptors originate from an adult with Crohn's disease.

This chain uses TRBV7-2 with TRBJ2-1; 8 bases are shared with TRBD2. This CDR3 spans 16 amino acids. CDR1 and CDR2 from the germline V gene are SGHTA and FQGNSA. After removal of 5 bases from V and 5 bases from J, the junction contained 11 bases not matched to a gene. The CDR3 nucleotides are TGTGCCAGCAGCCTGGCTGGGGCGGGAGGACACAATGAGCAGTTCTTC. It is translated as CASSLAGAGGHNEQFF. Full variable domain (outside the CDR3, taken from reference TRBV7-2 and TRBJ2-1): GAGVSQSPSNKVTEKGKDVELRCDPISGHTALYWYRQSLGQGLEFLIYFQGNSAPDKSGLPSDRFSAERTGGSVSTLTIQRTQQEDSAVYLCASSLAGAGGHNEQFFGPGTRLTVL.

This chain links TRBV15 with TRBJ1-6; weak D call: TRBD1 (5 bases). Germline CDR1 and CDR2: LNHNV and YYDKDF (reference sequence). Trimming pared 1 base from V and 9 bases from J, leaving 13 bases between. The CDR3 spans 15 residues. This CDR3 is CATSRGGPGGSPLHF. The CDR3 DNA sequence: TGTGCCACCAGCAGAGGTGGGCCCGGGGGTTCACCCCTCCACTTT.

This rearrangement joins TRBV9 to TRBJ1-4; 7 bases agree with TRBD1. J was trimmed by 0 bases and V by 4 bases; bases with no gene match: 3. Germline CDR1 and CDR2: SGDLS and YYNGEE. The CDR3 has 15 amino acids. CDR3: CASSRDSSTNEKLFF. The CDR3 bases are TGTGCCAGCAGCAGGGACAGCTCAACTAATGAAAAACTGTTTTTT.

The chain has TRBV7-2 and TRBJ2-5, with TRBD2 identical over 11 bases. Trimming at V came to 3 bases and at J to 4 bases, leaving 7 bases not matched to a gene. This CDR3 comprises 16 residues. Germline CDR1 and CDR2: SGHTA and FQGNSA. The CDR3 DNA sequence: TGTGCCAGCAGCTTCGGGCTAGCGGGAGGAGGAGAGACCCAGTACTTC. It specifies CASSFGLAGGGETQYF.

V is TRBV10-3 and J is TRBJ1-2; the D gene is possibly TRBD1 (5 bases). V was clipped by 10 bases and J by 7 bases, with 10 bases between them. From germline, CDR1 is ENHRY and CDR2 SYGVKD. The CDR3 covers 10 residues. CDR3 amino acids: CATQARGYTF. In nucleotides, the CDR3 is TGTGCCACACAGGCCCGTGGCTACACCTTC.

For the CDR3, the DNA is TGTGCCAGTAGTATAGGTCGGACAGGGGCGAAGTCGACCCAGTACTTC. Translating it yields CASSIGRTGAKSTQYF. This chain links TRBV19 with TRBJ2-5, with 9 bases aligning to TRBD1. Trimming took 1 base from V and 7 from J; bases not matched to a gene: 10. The germline CDR1 and CDR2 sequences are LNHDA and SQIVND (reference sequence). The CDR3 contains 16 residues.

The V call is TRBV28, the J call TRBJ2-7; 10 positions match TRBD2. Germline CDR1 is MDHEN and CDR2 is SYDVKM. The CDR3 extends over 15 amino acids. V lost 2 bases and J lost 3; bases outside the gene matches: 4. CDR3 in amino acids: CASSLRTSGYYEQYF. CDR3 bases: TGTGCCAGCAGTTTAAGGACTAGCGGATACTACGAGCAGTACTTC.